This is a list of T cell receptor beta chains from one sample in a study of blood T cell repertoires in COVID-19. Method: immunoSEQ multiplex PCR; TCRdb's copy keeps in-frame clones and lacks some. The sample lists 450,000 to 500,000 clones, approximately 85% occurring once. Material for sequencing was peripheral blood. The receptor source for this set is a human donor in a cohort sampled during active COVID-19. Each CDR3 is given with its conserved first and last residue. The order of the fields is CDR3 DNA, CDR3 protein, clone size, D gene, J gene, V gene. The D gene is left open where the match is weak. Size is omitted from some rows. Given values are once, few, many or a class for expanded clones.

CDR3 DNA: TGTGCCAGCAGGTTCGGGGGTGGAGAAAAACTGTTTTTT
CDR3 protein: CASRFGGGEKLFF
clone size: NA
D gene: NA
J gene: TRBJ1-4
V gene: TRBV11-2

CDR3 DNA: TGCAGCGCCGAGCTCGCGGAGTCGATGAACACTGAAGCTTTCTTT
CDR3 protein: CSAELAESMNTEAFF
clone size: NA
D gene: NA
J gene: TRBJ1-1
V gene: TRBV29-1

CDR3 DNA: TGTGCCAGCAGCCCACCCGGGACAGGGAGAAACAATGAGCAGTTCTTC
CDR3 protein: CASSPPGTGRNNEQFF
clone size: NA
D gene: TRBD1
J gene: TRBJ2-1
V gene: TRBV7-9

CDR3 DNA: TGTGCCAGCAGCGTAGTTGGGACAGGGGATGAAAAACTGTTTTTT
CDR3 protein: CASSVVGTGDEKLFF
clone size: once
D gene: TRBD1
J gene: TRBJ1-4
V gene: TRBV9

CDR3 DNA: TGTGCCAGCAGCTTAGTATTATATTTACCTCCTACAGGCAACATTCAGTACTTC
CDR3 protein: CASSLVLYLPPTGNIQYF
clone size: NA
D gene: NA
J gene: TRBJ2-4
V gene: TRBV11-2

CDR3 DNA: TGCAGTGCTAGCAGGGCAAATGAGCAGTTCTTC
CDR3 protein: CSASRANEQFF
clone size: NA
D gene: NA
J gene: TRBJ2-1
V gene: TRBV20-1

CDR3 DNA: TGTGCCAGTAGTAACGGACAGGGGGCGATATCCTACGAGCAGTACTTC
CDR3 protein: CASSNGQGAISYEQYF
clone size: NA
D gene: TRBD1
J gene: TRBJ2-7
V gene: TRBV19

CDR3 DNA: TGTGCCAGCAGTTCCCAACCTGGGGCTCATGCAGATACGCAGTATTTT
CDR3 protein: CASSSQPGAHADTQYF
clone size: NA
D gene: NA
J gene: TRBJ2-3
V gene: TRBV6-5

CDR3 DNA: TGTGCCAGCAGCGCTTCACCGGGTAATTCACCCCTCCACTTT
CDR3 protein: CASSASPGNSPLHF
clone size: NA
D gene: NA
J gene: TRBJ1-6
V gene: TRBV5-5

CDR3 DNA: TGTGCTAGTGGTTTGGTCGGAGCCAAAAACATTCAGTACTTC
CDR3 protein: CASGLVGAKNIQYF
clone size: NA
D gene: NA
J gene: TRBJ2-4
V gene: TRBV12-5

CDR3 DNA: TGTGCCAGTAGTGCGACAGGGGGCCCCAATCAGCCCCAGCATTTT
CDR3 protein: CASSATGGPNQPQHF
clone size: NA
D gene: TRBD1
J gene: TRBJ1-5
V gene: TRBV19

CDR3 DNA: TGCGCCAGTGGACTAGTTCTTGGCAATGAGCAGTTCTTC
CDR3 protein: CASGLVLGNEQFF
clone size: once
D gene: TRBD2
J gene: TRBJ2-1
V gene: TRBV5-1

CDR3 DNA: TGTGCCAGTAGTTCAGGGACAGGGGGCACCGGGGAGCTGTTTTTT
CDR3 protein: CASSSGTGGTGELFF
clone size: NA
D gene: TRBD1
J gene: TRBJ2-2
V gene: TRBV19

CDR3 DNA: TGTGCCAGCAGCCCCAGCGGACTAGCAGATACGCAGTATTTT
CDR3 protein: CASSPSGLADTQYF
clone size: once
D gene: TRBD2
J gene: TRBJ2-3
V gene: TRBV7-3

CDR3 DNA: TGCAGTGCGTCCGGGGTAGAAGCTTTCTTT
CDR3 protein: CSASGVEAFF
clone size: NA
D gene: NA
J gene: TRBJ1-1
V gene: TRBV20-1

CDR3 DNA: TGTGCCAGTTTCGGACTAGCGGGAGTGTGGGGCGCAGATACGCAGTATTTT
CDR3 protein: CASFGLAGVWGADTQYF
clone size: few
D gene: TRBD2
J gene: TRBJ2-3
V gene: TRBV2

CDR3 DNA: TGTGCCAGTAACAGTGGGCGAAATTTCGGCTACACCTTC
CDR3 protein: CASNSGRNFGYTF
clone size: NA
D gene: NA
J gene: TRBJ1-2
V gene: TRBV19

CDR3 DNA: TGCGCCAGCGGATGGACAGGGGCCAACCAAGAGACCCAGTACTTC
CDR3 protein: CASGWTGANQETQYF
clone size: NA
D gene: TRBD1
J gene: TRBJ2-5
V gene: TRBV5-1

CDR3 DNA: TGTGCCAGCAGCGTTTTTCCCAGCGGGAGCACAGATACGCAGTATTTT
CDR3 protein: CASSVFPSGSTDTQYF
clone size: NA
D gene: NA
J gene: TRBJ2-3
V gene: TRBV9

CDR3 DNA: TGCGCCAGCAACCCGACAGGGGGGGCCGGGGAGCTGTTTTTT
CDR3 protein: CASNPTGGAGELFF
clone size: NA
D gene: TRBD1
J gene: TRBJ2-2
V gene: TRBV5-1